The sequence of this T cell receptor (beta chain) was determined in a study of blood T cell repertoires in COVID-19. Overall study context: Samples taken during acute and convalescent COVID-19 were collected in the United States, Italy and Spain. In each case, the material was cDNA or gDNA derived from T cells, B-cell-depleted T cells, or PBMCs.

Between the trimmed V and J ends, which lost 5 bases and 9 bases, there was a span of 13 bases. The CDR3 runs to 13 residues. The germline CDR1 and CDR2 sequences are KGHDR and SFDVKD. Original data processing: Reference gene primer amplification gave nucleated cell count estimates. The data were produced by immunoSEQ multiplex PCR, yet TCRdb's version contains in-frame clones alone and is incomplete. Clone size and V and J calls were adopted from that table, with D and trimming inferred from the DNA. This table holds 35,000 to 50,000 clones, about 78% found once. The chain employs TRBV24-1 and TRBJ1-5; D is undetermined. This TCR was sampled from a man aged 65 to 79 with active or convalescent COVID-19. Sequenced: peripheral blood. The CDR3: CATSGEGGGPQHF. The CDR3 DNA sequence: TGTGCCACCAGTGGCGAGGGCGGAGGGCCCCAGCATTTT.